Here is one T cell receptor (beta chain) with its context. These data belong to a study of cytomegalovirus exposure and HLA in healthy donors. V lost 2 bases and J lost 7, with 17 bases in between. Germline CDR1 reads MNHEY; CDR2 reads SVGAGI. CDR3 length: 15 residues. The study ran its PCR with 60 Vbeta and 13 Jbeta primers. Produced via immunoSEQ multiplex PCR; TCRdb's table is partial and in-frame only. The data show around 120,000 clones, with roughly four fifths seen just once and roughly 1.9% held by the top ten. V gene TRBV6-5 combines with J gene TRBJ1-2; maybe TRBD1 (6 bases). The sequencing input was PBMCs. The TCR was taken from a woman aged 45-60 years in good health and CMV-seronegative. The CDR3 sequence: CASSYTRQAVLGYTF. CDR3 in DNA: TGTGCCAGCAGTTACACGAGACAGGCGGTACTTGGCTACACCTTC.